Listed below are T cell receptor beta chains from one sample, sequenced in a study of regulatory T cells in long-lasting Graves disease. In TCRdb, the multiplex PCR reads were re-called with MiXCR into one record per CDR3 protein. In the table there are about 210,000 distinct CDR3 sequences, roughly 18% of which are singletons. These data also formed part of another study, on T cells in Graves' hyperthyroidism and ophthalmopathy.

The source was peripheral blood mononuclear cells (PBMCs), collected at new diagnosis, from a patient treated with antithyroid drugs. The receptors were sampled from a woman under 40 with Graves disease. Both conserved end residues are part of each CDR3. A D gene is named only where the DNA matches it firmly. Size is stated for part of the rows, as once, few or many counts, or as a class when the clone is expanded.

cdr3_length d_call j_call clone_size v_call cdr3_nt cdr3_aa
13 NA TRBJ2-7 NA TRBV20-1 TGCAGTGCTAGCGGGAGATTGGCCTACGAGCAGTACTTC CSASGRLAYEQYF
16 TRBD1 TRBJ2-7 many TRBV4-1 TGCGCCAGCAGCCGCCCATGGGGACAGGGAGCGATTGAGCAGTACTTC CASSRPWGQGAIEQYF
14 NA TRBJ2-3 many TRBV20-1 TGCAGTGCTAGAGCTAGCGCCGGGGCAGATACGCAGTATTTT CSARASAGADTQYF
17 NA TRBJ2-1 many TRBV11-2 TGCGCCAGCAGCCAAGTCCCCGGGCGGGACGCCTACAATGAGCAGTTCTTC CASSQVPGRDAYNEQFF
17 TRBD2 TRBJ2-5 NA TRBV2 TGTGCCAGCAGTGAAGCCGGACTAGCGGGAGGGCCGGAGACCCAGTACTTC CASSEAGLAGGPETQYF
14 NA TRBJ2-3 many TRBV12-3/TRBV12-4 TGTGCCAGCAGTTTGGCTAGCAGAGGAGATACGCAGTATTTT CASSLASRGDTQYF
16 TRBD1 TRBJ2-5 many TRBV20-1 TGCAGTGCTAAAGTCGGAGGGGACAGGGGTTGGGAGACCCAGTACTTC CSAKVGGDRGWETQYF
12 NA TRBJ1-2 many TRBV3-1 TGTGCCAGCAGCCAAGAAACAGGCGGCTACACCTTC CASSQETGGYTF
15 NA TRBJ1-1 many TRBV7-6 TGTGCCAGCAGCTTATCGTCCCTTATGAACACTGAAGCTTTCTTT CASSLSSLMNTEAFF
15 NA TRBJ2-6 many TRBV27 TGTGCCAGCAGTTCCGGGCGGACTGGGGCCAACGTCCTGACTTTC CASSSGRTGANVLTF
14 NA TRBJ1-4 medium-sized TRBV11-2 TGTGCCAGCAGCTTAATCCTGGGGAGGGAGGAACTGTTTTTT CASSLILGREELFF
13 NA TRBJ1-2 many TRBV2 TGTGCCAGCAGTGACAATAACGGCTATGGCTACACCTTC CASSDNNGYGYTF
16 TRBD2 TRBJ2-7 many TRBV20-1 TGCAGTGCTAGAGGCGCACTAGCGGTGACCTCCTACGAGCAGTACTTC CSARGALAVTSYEQYF
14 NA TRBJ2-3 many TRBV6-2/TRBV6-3 TGTGCCAGCATTACTAGCTGGGGCACAGATACGCAGTATTTT CASITSWGTDTQYF
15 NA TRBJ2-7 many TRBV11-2 TGTGCCAGCAGCTATGACCAAATTGGGGCTTACGAGCAGTACTTC CASSYDQIGAYEQYF
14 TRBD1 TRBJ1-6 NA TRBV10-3 TGTGCCATCAGTGGGGGGACAGTTAATTCACCCCTCCACTTT CAISGGTVNSPLHF
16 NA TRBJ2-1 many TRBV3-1 TGTGCCAGCAGCCAAGACCGGGACTTCCTCAACAATGAGCAGTTCTTC CASSQDRDFLNNEQFF
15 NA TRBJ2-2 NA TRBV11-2 TGTGCCAGCAGCATGCCGGGACCCATTACCGGGGAGCTGTTTTTT CASSMPGPITGELFF
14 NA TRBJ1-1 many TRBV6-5 TGTGCCAGCAGTTACTCGGTAGGGGTCAATGAAGCTTTCTTT CASSYSVGVNEAFF
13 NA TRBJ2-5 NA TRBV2 TGTGCCAGTAGCAAAGAGGGACTAGAGACCCAGTACTTC CASSKEGLETQYF
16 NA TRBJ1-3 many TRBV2 TGTGCCAGCAGTGTAGAAGGGGCCCTCTCTGGAAACACCATATATTTT CASSVEGALSGNTIYF
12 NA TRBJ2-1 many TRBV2 TGTGCCAGCAGCCGGGACTACAATGAGCAGTTCTTC CASSRDYNEQFF
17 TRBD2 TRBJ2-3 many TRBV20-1 TGCAGTGCTAGGAAGTGGGGGAGCGGGGGGGGCACAGATACGCAGTATTTT CSARKWGSGGGTDTQYF
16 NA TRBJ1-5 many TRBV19 TGTGCCAGTAGTATAGAGGCAGGGTCGGGCAATCAGCCCCAGCATTTT CASSIEAGSGNQPQHF
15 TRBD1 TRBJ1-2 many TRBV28 TGTGCCAGCAGTTTCCGACACGGGACAGGGAGAGGCTACACCTTC CASSFRHGTGRGYTF
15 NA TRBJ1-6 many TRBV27 TGTGCCAGCAGTTTATCGCAGGGAATCGGTTCACCCCTCCACTTT CASSLSQGIGSPLHF
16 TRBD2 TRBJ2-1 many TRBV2 TGTGCCAGCAGAAGGACTAGCGGGGGCGAGGGGAATGAGCAGTTCTTC CASRRTSGGEGNEQFF
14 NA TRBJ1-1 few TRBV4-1 TGCGCCAGCAGCGACAGGACACTGAACACTGAAGCTTTCTTT CASSDRTLNTEAFF
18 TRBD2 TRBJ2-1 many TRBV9 TGTGCCAGCAGCTCTGGCGGGGGGGAAGTCGGGGGCTACAATGAGCAGTTCTTC CASSSGGGEVGGYNEQFF
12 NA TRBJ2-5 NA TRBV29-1 TGCAGCGGCGCGGTTTGGGGAGAGACCCAGTACTTC CSGAVWGETQYF
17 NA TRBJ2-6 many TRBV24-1 TGTGCCACCAGTGATCGGGGAGGGGGCCCCCTTACCAACGTCCTGACTTTC CATSDRGGGPLTNVLTF
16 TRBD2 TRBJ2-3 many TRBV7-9 TGTGCCAGCAGCTTCGGACTAGCGGGAGAGGCAGATACGCAGTATTTT CASSFGLAGEADTQYF
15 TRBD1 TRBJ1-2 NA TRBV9 TGTGCCAGCAGCAATCAAGATGGGACAGGGAAAGGCTACACCTTC CASSNQDGTGKGYTF
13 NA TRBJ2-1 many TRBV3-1 TGTGCCAGTCAGGTAGGGTGGGACGGTGAGCAGTTCTTC CASQVGWDGEQFF
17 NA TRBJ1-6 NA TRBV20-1 TGCAGTGCCCTGCCCGAGGGTTTGGCAGGCTGTAATTCACCCCTCCACTTT CSALPEGLAGCNSPLHF
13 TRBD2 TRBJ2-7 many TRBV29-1 TGCAGCGTTGGAGTAGCGGGAGCTTACGAGCAGTACTTC CSVGVAGAYEQYF
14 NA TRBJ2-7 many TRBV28 TGTGCCAGCAGTTTAGCTCTAGGGGGCTACGAGCAGTACTTC CASSLALGGYEQYF
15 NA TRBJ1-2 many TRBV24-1 TGTGCCACCAGTGAAGACGGGGCGGATCCCTATGGCTACACCTTC CATSEDGADPYGYTF
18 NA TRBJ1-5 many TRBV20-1 TGCAGTGCTACAGTTGGGAAGGTGGCAGGTTATAGCAATCAGCCCCAGCATTTT CSATVGKVAGYSNQPQHF
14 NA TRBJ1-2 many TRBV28 TGTGCCAGCAGTGAACCAAATTCAGTTAGAGGCTACACCTTC CASSEPNSVRGYTF
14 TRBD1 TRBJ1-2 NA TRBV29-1 TGCAGCGCCGGAACAGGACAGGGATCTAAAGGCTACACCTTC CSAGTGQGSKGYTF
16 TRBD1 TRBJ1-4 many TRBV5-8 TGTGCCAGCAGGTTCCGGGACAGCTTTTACACGGGAAAACTGTTTTTT CASRFRDSFYTGKLFF
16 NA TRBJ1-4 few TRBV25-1 TGTGCCAGCAGTGAATATCCCGCGGGGTATAATGAAAAACTGTTTTTT CASSEYPAGYNEKLFF
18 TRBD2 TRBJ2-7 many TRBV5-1 TGCGCCAGCAGCCCCCGGGGACTAGCGGGAGGCTTCGACTACGAGCAGTACTTC CASSPRGLAGGFDYEQYF
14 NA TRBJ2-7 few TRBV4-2 TGTGCCAGCAGCCCTAACTACGATACCTACGAGCAGTACTTC CASSPNYDTYEQYF
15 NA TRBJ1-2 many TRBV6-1 TGTGCCAGCAGACGCCGGGACGGAGCTAACTATGGCTACACCTTC CASRRRDGANYGYTF
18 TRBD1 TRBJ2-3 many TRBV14 TGTGCCAGCAGCCGCCGAGGGACAGTTATTACTAGCACAGATACGCAGTATTTT CASSRRGTVITSTDTQYF
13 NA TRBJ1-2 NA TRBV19 TGTGCCAGTAGTATCCGTCAGACCTATGGCTACACCTTC CASSIRQTYGYTF
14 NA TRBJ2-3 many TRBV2 TGTGCCAGCAGTGAAAGGACTAGCACAGATACGCAGTATTTT CASSERTSTDTQYF
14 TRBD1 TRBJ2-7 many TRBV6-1 TGTGCCAGTTACCAGGGACAGATTGCCGACGAGCAGTACTTC CASYQGQIADEQYF
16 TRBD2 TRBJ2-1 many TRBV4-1 TGCGCCAGCAGCCCTTTAGCGGGAGGAACGTACAATGAGCAGTTCTTC CASSPLAGGTYNEQFF
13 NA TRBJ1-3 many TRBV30 TGTGCCTGGACAGGAAGCTCTGGAAACACCATATATTTT CAWTGSSGNTIYF
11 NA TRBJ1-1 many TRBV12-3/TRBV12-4 TGTGCCAGCAGTTTAAGGGGGGAAGCTTTCTTT CASSLRGEAFF
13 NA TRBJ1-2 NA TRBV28 TGTGCCAGCAGTTTTGATTCTAACTATGGCTACACCTTC CASSFDSNYGYTF
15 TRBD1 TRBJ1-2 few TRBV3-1 TGTGCCAGCAGCCATGTAGGACAGGGAATCTATGGCTACACCTTC CASSHVGQGIYGYTF